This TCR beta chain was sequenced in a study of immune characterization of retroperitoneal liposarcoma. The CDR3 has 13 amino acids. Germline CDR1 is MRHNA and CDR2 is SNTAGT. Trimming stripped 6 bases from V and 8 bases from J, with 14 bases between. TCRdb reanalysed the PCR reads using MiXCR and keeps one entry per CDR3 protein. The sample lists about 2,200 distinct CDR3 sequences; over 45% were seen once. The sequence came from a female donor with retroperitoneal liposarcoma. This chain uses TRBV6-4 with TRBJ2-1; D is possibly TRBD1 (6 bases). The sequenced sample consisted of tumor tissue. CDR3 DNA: TGTGCCAGCAGCGTACAGGGTTGGGATGAGCAGTTCTTC. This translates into CASSVQGWDEQFF.